This TCR beta chain is drawn from a study of CD8 T cells in Susac syndrome (dated by TCRdb to 2018 to 2020). With regard to the full study: Whether CD8+ T cell activation and differentiation in Susac syndrome was antigen driven was tested using repertoire sequencing. The clonality of the CD8+ T cell repertoire was compared across approximately 12 healthy donors, roughly 14 Susac syndrome patients and under 17 multiple sclerosis patients.

RNA was extracted using the RNeasy kit, and roughly 0.5 to 1 microgram was reverse transcribed with random hexamers. The immunoSEQ multiplex PCR assay, which covers 54 Vbeta and 13 Jbeta segments, was used to amplify TCR beta CDR3 regions. PCR amplification bias was corrected using a synthetic template baseline for primer optimization and computational correction. The authors' analysis ran thus. Only productive sequences were kept, with reads annotated to V, D and J genes according to IMGT and analyzed in immunoSEQ Analyzer. Clonality was calculated as one minus the Shannon entropy normalized by log2 of the number of productive unique sequences. For each patient and control, public and private clones were evaluated among the 100 most prevalent clones. Susac-specific clones were defined as absent from healthy and MS cohorts, approximately 1,000 published viral clones and other ImmuneACCESS disease sequences. TCRdb reran the public reads through fastp at Q25 and MiXCR, keeping productive beta chains. Rows with one shared CDR3 protein collapse into an entry with the most common genes and DNA. What appears here as the V and J calls and clone size reflects TCRdb's work, not the paper's. The sample profile shows some 400,000 distinct CDR3 sequences; 85% of them were found once. Of the sample, 0.09% to 0.15% is held by the ten largest clones.

High-throughput TCR beta sequencing profiled peripheral blood CD8+ and CD4+ T cells from healthy donors, Susac syndrome patients and multiple sclerosis patients. Treatment-naive patients with stable or active relapsing-remitting disease fulfilling revised McDonald criteria were used as multiple sclerosis controls. Bulk CD8+ and CD4+ T cells were purified magnetically by negative isolation, whereas CD8+ TEMRA cells were enriched by FACS. Blood was drawn into EDTA tubes, processed within 24 hours, and PBMCs were isolated by density gradient centrifugation. PBMCs intended for TCR sequencing were cryopreserved in liquid nitrogen and thawed later in a water bath at 37 degrees C. Purity of sorted or isolated CD4+, CD8+ and CD8+ TEMRA cells was at least 90%. The germline V gene yields MGHDK for CDR1 and SYGVNS for CDR2. Taken from cysteine to phenylalanine, the CDR3 has 17 residues. Only the CDR3 DNA stays, 51 bases, in frame from base 1. Trimming accounts for 3 bases at V and 3 bases at J, while the number of junction bases matched to no gene is 8.

To note about this clonotype: Its antigen has not been determined. Base quality data are lacking; no much larger clone is found one base away.

On the study overall, not on this receptor specifically: The TCR sequencing and HLA analysis was acknowledged to have included a relatively small number of individuals.

Input material: CD8+ T cells from PBMCs. The sequence came from a human donor with multiple sclerosis. The rearrangement joined TRBV25-1 to TRBJ2-1; the junction holds 10 bases that match TRBD2. The nucleotide sequence is given as TGTGCCAGCAGTGAGGGGCCGGGACTAGCGAACTACAATGAGCAGTTCTTC. Translated, it reads CASSEGPGLANYNEQFF.